This TCR beta chain stems from a study of OX40 agonist ivuxolimab in advanced cancers. Study summary: Hepatocellular carcinoma, melanoma, renal cell or head and neck cancer was diagnosed in the dose-escalation patients. Whole-study findings and limits: More expanded clones were seen, on average, in CD8+ T cells than in CD4+. Both CD4+ and CD8+ T cell populations in blood had undergone clonal expansion by week 6 at 0.1 to 3.0 mg/kg.

Autoimmune disease history or systemic immunosuppression led to patients being barred. With respect to this clone: Its specificity is not known.

This CDR3 region has 16 residues. V was trimmed by 2 bases and J by 0 bases, leaving 11 bases between them. Germline V lookup: CDR1 MNHNS, CDR2 SASEGT. TCRdb keeps only in-frame clones here, not all; method: immunoSEQ multiplex PCR. The table includes roughly 20,000 clones, around 87% detected once. The receptor's source is an adult with an advanced solid tumor such as melanoma, head and neck, liver or kidney cancer. V and J are TRBV6-1 and TRBJ1-5, with no clear D. Sequences were derived from CD4+ or CD8+ T cells sorted from blood, sampled in a trial of the OX40 agonist ivuxolimab. The CDR3 DNA sequence: TGTGCCAGCAGTGAAACAGCTACTCCTAGCAATCAGCCCCAGCATTTT. Translated, it gives CASSETATPSNQPQHF.